This T cell receptor (beta chain) was sequenced during a study of cytomegalovirus exposure and HLA in healthy donors. Study-level background: Drawn from HLA-typed donors, tens of millions of unique TCRs were held in an early data release.

With regard to this clone: Its antigen remains unknown.

13 Jbeta primers and 60 Vbeta primers were used for the PCR. Some clones are missing from TCRdb's copy, which holds only in-frame ones; the method was immunoSEQ multiplex PCR. The top ten hold around 7% of the sample, which has 110,000 to 150,000 clones, 75% seen once. General observations from the study: Using the classifier, cytomegalovirus status was reportedly diagnosed with high specificity and sensitivity.

Germline CDR1 is MGHRA and CDR2 is YSYEKL. V lost 2 bases and J lost 0, with 8 bases in between. The CDR3 has 16 residues. Sequenced input: PBMCs. The TCR sequence derives from a man aged 25 to 45 in good health and CMV-seronegative. The chain has TRBV4-1 and TRBJ2-6, with no clear D. In DNA, the CDR3 is TGCGCCAGCAGCCAATATGGCACCTCTGGGGCCAACGTCCTGACTTTC. Its protein product is CASSQYGTSGANVLTF.